The 20 T cell receptor beta chains below all came from one sample that was sequenced in a study of identical twins. TCRdb redid the calling of the 5' RACE reads with MiXCR, one entry per CDR3 protein. The data show about 470,000 distinct CDR3 sequences, 20% to 30% seen once. These same data were also listed under a study on T cells expressing NK-cell markers.

Sample: CD4+ T cells sorted from blood. All receptors derive from a young woman in good health.

V is TRBV15 and J is TRBJ2-7; D remains ambiguous. The CDR3 extends over 16 amino acids. Between the trimmed V and J ends, which lost 1 base and 2 bases, there was a span of 15 bases. Per the germline V gene, CDR1 is LNHNV and CDR2 is YYDKDF (reference sequence). The CDR3 sequence: CATSRVPLGLAYEQYF. For the CDR3, the DNA is TGTGCCACCAGCAGAGTCCCCCTCGGTCTTGCCTACGAGCAGTACTTC.

V and J are TRBV2 and TRBJ2-3, with TRBD2 as a possible D gene (6 bases). CDR3 length: 16 residues. Deletions cut 4 bases from V and 3 bases from J, with 17 bases between. Germline loops: CDR1 SNHLY, CDR2 FYNNEI. As DNA, the CDR3 is TGTGCCAGCAGTGCCAGCCAGACTAGACGTACAGATACGCAGTATTTT. The encoded protein is CASSASQTRRTDTQYF.

The chain uses TRBV7-2 and TRBJ2-7; D possibly corresponds to TRBD2 (5 bases). CDR3 size: 13 residues. V gave up 5 bases and J gave up 12 bases, with 20 bases separating them. The germline V gene has CDR1 SGHTA and CDR2 FQGNSA. Here the CDR3 DNA reads TGTGCCAGCAGCCTCGGGATAGCGAGGGCTCTGTACTTC. Translation: CASSLGIARALYF.

This clonotype was picked up a small number of times. The chain carries TRBV20-1 and TRBJ2-5; 9 nucleotides agree with TRBD2. V trimming: 1 base; J trimming: 6 bases; junction bases outside the gene matches: 9. This CDR3 is 15 amino acids long. Germline values: CDR1 DFQATT, CDR2 SNEGSKA (reference sequence). CDR3 in DNA: TGCAGTGCTAGAGTCTTGGCGGGAGGGGCGAAGACCCAGTACTTC. Translated: CSARVLAGGAKTQYF.

The chain uses TRBV21-1 and TRBJ2-3; the D segment call TRBD2 is taken from the table without a DNA check. TRBV21-1 is designated a pseudogene. The CDR3 has 15 amino acids. The CDR3 DNA is TGTGCCAGTTGGACTAGCGGGGGGTACACAGATACGCAGTATTTT. This translates into CASWTSGGYTDTQYF.

The rearrangement links TRBV3-1 to TRBJ2-3, with 9 bases matching TRBD2. The V gene's germline CDR1 is LGHDT and CDR2 YNNKEL (reference sequence). The trim removed 2 bases at V and 10 bases at J, leaving 7 bases unmatched. The CDR3 extends over 14 amino acids. Here the CDR3 reads CASSQIILAGAQYF. CDR3 DNA: TGTGCCAGCAGCCAAATAATACTAGCGGGCGCGCAGTATTTT.

This clonotype was detected ten times or more. The chain is built from TRBV29-1 and TRBJ2-4, with D perhaps matching TRBD1 (5 bases). CDR3 length: 14 residues. V was trimmed by 2 bases and J by 4 bases, leaving 12 bases between them. CDR1 is SQVTM and CDR2 is ANQGSEA in the germline V gene. The CDR3 DNA is TGCAGCGTTGAACCCCCAGGGCTGAAAAACATTCAGTACTTC. Its protein product is CSVEPPGLKNIQYF.

The chain recombines TRBV20-1 with TRBJ2-7, with 8 bases aligning to TRBD2. This CDR3 has 15 amino acids. In germline, CDR1 is DFQATT, CDR2 SNEGSKA (reference sequence). V trimming: 3 bases; J trimming: 0 bases; junction bases outside the gene matches: 7. Here the CDR3 DNA reads TGCAGTGCTAGGAGAGCGGGGGACATCTCCTACGAGCAGTACTTC. It specifies CSARRAGDISYEQYF.

The rearrangement uses TRBV7-9 and TRBJ1-1; perhaps TRBD1 as D (5 bases). Trimming shortened V by 5 bases and J by 6 bases, and 19 bases separated the two germline ends. The CDR3 spans 15 residues. CDR1 SEHNR and CDR2 FQNEAQ come from the germline V gene (reference sequence). CDR3 amino acids: CASSRTGTSGAEAFF. As DNA, the CDR3 is TGTGCCAGCAGCCGAACCGGGACGTCCGGAGCTGAAGCTTTCTTT.

In its sample, this clonotype was seen many times. This chain connects TRBV7-9 to TRBJ2-3, with 9 bases that match TRBD2. The V segment lost 3 bases and the J segment 5 bases; nucleotides outside the gene matches: 9. Germline values: CDR1 SEHNR, CDR2 FQNEAQ (reference sequence). The CDR3 is 16 amino acids. The CDR3 region has the DNA TGTGCCAGCAGCTTGAGGTCCAGCGGGGGGCTAGATACGCAGTATTTT. Its protein product is CASSLRSSGGLDTQYF. The entire variable domain, with the rest obtained from reference TRBV7-9 and TRBJ2-3, is as follows: DTGVSQNPRHKITKRGQNVTFRCDPISEHNRLYWYRQTLGQGPEFLTYFQNEAQLEKSRLLSDRFSAERPKGSFSTLEIQRTEQGDSAMYLCASSLRSSGGLDTQYFGPGTRLTVL.

This clonotype was seen only a few times. The chain couples TRBV6-5 to TRBJ1-1; no definite D call. V was trimmed by 6 bases and J by 4 bases, leaving 18 bases between them. Germline V gives CDR1 MNHEY, CDR2 SVGAGI. There are 15 residues in the CDR3. CDR3 residues: CASRPLSMGGTEAFF. The CDR3 DNA sequence: TGTGCCAGCAGACCCCTTAGTATGGGTGGCACTGAAGCTTTCTTT.

The rearrangement joins TRBV20-1 to TRBJ2-7, with 7 nucleotides matching TRBD2. The CDR3 sequence is 15 residues long. With V trimmed by 1 base and J by 3 bases, 9 bases remained unmatched. Per germline, CDR1 DFQATT and CDR2 SNEGSKA (reference sequence). The CDR3 nucleotides are TGCAGTGCTAGAGCGTCCTCGGGACTAAGCTACGAGCAGTACTTC. Amino acid sequence: CSARASSGLSYEQYF.

The J gene is TRBJ2-3, the V gene TRBV12-3 or TRBV12-4; TRBD2 matches 8 bases. The CDR3 runs 15 residues. V shed 8 bases and J 1 base; nucleotides not matched to a gene: 8. The CDR3 DNA reads as TGTGCCAGCGCGGCCCCAGCGGGGGGCACAGATACGCAGTATTTT. Its protein is CASAAPAGGTDTQYF.

This clonotype was seen more than once but under ten times. V is TRBV18 and J is TRBJ2-5, with 12 bases aligning to TRBD2. The CDR3 extends over 16 amino acids. Germline assignment: CDR1 KGHSH and CDR2 LQKENI. V gave up 5 bases and J gave up 1 base; unmatched junction bases: 5. CDR3 in DNA: TGTGCCAGCTCATCTAGCGGGGGGGCCGGCCAAGAGACCCAGTACTTC. Residues: CASSSSGGAGQETQYF.

This chain connects TRBV6-2 or TRBV6-3 to TRBJ2-7; TRBD1 matches 9 bases. The CDR3 has 14 amino acids. V lost 5 bases and J lost 5; bases outside the gene matches: 7. Germline V gene data show CDR1 as MNHEY and CDR2 as SVGEGT. The CDR3 reads CASSTRDRDNEQYF. The CDR3 DNA reads TGTGCCAGCAGTACCCGGGACAGGGACAACGAGCAGTACTTC.

CDR3 in DNA: TGCGCCAGCAGCTTGGTAGGCAGCAGCGCCTACGAGCAGTACTTC. Translating gives CASSLVGSSAYEQYF. The chain recombines TRBV5-1 with TRBJ2-7, with no clear D. The germline V and J ends were trimmed by 0 bases and 2 bases, with 12 bases remaining between them. Germline assignment: CDR1 SGHRS and CDR2 YFSETQ. This CDR3 region has 15 residues.

V is TRBV7-9 and J is TRBJ2-4, with D unresolved. Trimming stripped 5 bases from V and 1 base from J, with 12 bases between. This CDR3 spans 15 amino acids. Germline loops: CDR1 SEHNR, CDR2 FQNEAQ (reference sequence). The CDR3 loop reads CASSPDGTAKNIQYF. The DNA of the CDR3 is TGTGCCAGCAGCCCCGACGGAACGGCCAAAAACATTCAGTACTTC. Complete variable domain (other parts from reference TRBV7-9 and TRBJ2-4): DTGVSQNPRHKITKRGQNVTFRCDPISEHNRLYWYRQTLGQGPEFLTYFQNEAQLEKSRLLSDRFSAERPKGSFSTLEIQRTEQGDSAMYLCASSPDGTAKNIQYFGAGTRLSVL.

The chain employs TRBV5-1 and TRBJ1-4; 9 bases fit TRBD1. This CDR3 contains 14 residues. Trimming cost V 4 bases and J 7 bases; bases outside gene matches: 5. Germline V lookup: CDR1 SGHRS, CDR2 YFSETQ. The CDR3 DNA reads as TGCGCCAGCAGCCCTACGGGACAGGGTGAAAAACTGTTTTTT. Its protein is CASSPTGQGEKLFF.

Ten or more counts support this clonotype. The chain has TRBV20-1 and TRBJ1-6, with 9 bases identical to TRBD1. Germline trimming cut 3 bases from V and 7 bases from J; bases unmatched to any gene: 4. Germline CDR1 reads DFQATT; CDR2 reads SNEGSKA (reference sequence). The CDR3 loop spans 14 amino acids. CDR3 in DNA: TGCAGTGCTAGTAGACAGGGGGTAAATTCACCCCTCCACTTT. Protein sequence: CSASRQGVNSPLHF.

The J gene is TRBJ2-4, the V gene TRBV20-1, with 7 positions matching TRBD1. Germline CDR1 DFQATT, CDR2 SNEGSKA (reference sequence). The junction had 6 bases not matched to a gene; V was cut back by 4 bases and J by 6 bases. The CDR3 length is 13 residues. The CDR3 sequence is CSATQGVGNIQYF. The CDR3 coding sequence is TGCAGTGCTACCCAGGGGGTTGGAAACATTCAGTACTTC.